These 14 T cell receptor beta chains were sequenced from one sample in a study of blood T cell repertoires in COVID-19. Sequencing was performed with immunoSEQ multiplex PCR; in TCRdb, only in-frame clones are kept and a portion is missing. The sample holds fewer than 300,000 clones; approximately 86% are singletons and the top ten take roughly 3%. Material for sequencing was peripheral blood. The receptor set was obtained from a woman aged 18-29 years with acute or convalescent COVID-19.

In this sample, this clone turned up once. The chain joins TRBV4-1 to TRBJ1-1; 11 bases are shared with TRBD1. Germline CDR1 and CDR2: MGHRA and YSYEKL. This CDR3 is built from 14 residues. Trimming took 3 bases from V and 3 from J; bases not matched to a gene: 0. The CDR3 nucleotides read TGCGCCAGCAGCCAGGGACAGGGGGACACTGAAGCTTTCTTT. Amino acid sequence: CASSQGQGDTEAFF.

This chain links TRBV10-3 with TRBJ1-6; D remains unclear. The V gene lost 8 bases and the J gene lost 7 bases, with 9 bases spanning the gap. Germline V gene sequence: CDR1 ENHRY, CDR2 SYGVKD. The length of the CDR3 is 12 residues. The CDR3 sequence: CAISAGNSPLHF. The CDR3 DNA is TGTGCCATCTCCGCGGGGAATTCACCCCTCCACTTT.

As DNA, the CDR3 is TGTGCCAGCAGCTGGACAGGGGCAGGAGGGGGCTACACCTTC. It codes for CASSWTGAGGGYTF. J is TRBJ1-2 and V is TRBV7-9; 9 bases align to TRBD1. The germline gives CDR1 SEHNR, CDR2 FQNEAQ (reference sequence). The V and J ends lost 4 bases and 8 bases, in that order; junction bases with no gene match: 8. CDR3 size: 14 residues. Supplemented by reference TRBV7-9 and TRBJ1-2, the full variable domain reads DTGVSQNPRHKITKRGQNVTFRCDPISEHNRLYWYRQTLGQGPEFLTYFQNEAQLEKSRLLSDRFSAERPKGSFSTLEIQRTEQGDSAMYLCASSWTGAGGGYTFGSGTRLTVV.

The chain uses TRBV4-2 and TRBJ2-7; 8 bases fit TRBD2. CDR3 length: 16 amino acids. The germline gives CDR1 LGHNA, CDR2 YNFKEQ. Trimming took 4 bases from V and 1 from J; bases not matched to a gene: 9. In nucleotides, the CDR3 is TGTGCCAGCAGCCCCCGCGACGGGAGGGTTTCCTACGAGCAGTACTTC. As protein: CASSPRDGRVSYEQYF.

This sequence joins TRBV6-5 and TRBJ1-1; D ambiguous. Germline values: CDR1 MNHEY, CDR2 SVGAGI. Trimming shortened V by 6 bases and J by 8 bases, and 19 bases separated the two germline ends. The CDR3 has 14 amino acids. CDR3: CASSPRAGLREAFF. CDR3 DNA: TGTGCCAGCAGCCCGAGGGCAGGACTTCGAGAAGCTTTCTTT.

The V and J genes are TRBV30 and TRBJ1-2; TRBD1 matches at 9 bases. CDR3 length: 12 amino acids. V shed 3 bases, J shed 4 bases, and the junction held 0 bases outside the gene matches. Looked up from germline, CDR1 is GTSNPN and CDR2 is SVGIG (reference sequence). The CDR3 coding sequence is TGTGCCTGGAGGACAGGGGGCTATGGCTACACCTTC. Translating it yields CAWRTGGYGYTF.

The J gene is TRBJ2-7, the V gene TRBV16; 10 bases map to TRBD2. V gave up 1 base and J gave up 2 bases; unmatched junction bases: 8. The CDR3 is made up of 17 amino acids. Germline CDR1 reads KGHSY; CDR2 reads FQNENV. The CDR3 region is CASSQYPSGSGTYEQYF. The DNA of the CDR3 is TGTGCCAGCAGCCAATATCCTAGCGGGAGCGGCACCTACGAGCAGTACTTC.

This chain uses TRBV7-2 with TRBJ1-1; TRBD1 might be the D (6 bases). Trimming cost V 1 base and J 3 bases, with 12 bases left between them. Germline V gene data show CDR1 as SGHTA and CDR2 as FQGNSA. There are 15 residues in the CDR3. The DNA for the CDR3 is TGTGCCAGCAGCTTAGAGGGGGGGGAGTACACTGAAGCTTTCTTT. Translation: CASSLEGGEYTEAFF.

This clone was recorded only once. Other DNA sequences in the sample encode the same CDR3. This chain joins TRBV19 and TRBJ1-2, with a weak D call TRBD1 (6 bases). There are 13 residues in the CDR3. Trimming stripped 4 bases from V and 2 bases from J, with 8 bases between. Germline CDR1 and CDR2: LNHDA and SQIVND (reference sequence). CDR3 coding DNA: TGTGCCAGTAGTACAACAGGGAACTATGGCTACACCTTC. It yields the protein CASSTTGNYGYTF.

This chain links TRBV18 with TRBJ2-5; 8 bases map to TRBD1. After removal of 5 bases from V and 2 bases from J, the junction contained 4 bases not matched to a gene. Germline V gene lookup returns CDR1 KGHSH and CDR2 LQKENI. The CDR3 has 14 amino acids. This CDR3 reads CASSTDRAQETQYF. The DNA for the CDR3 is TGTGCCAGCTCAACGGACAGGGCGCAAGAGACCCAGTACTTC.

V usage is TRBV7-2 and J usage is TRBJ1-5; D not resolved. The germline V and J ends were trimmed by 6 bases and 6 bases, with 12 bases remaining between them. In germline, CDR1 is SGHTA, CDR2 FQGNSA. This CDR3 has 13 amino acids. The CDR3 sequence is CASSLERGQPQHF. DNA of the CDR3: TGTGCCAGCAGTCTCGAACGAGGTCAGCCCCAGCATTTT. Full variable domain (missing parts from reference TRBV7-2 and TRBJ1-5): GAGVSQSPSNKVTEKGKDVELRCDPISGHTALYWYRQSLGQGLEFLIYFQGNSAPDKSGLPSDRFSAERTGGSVSTLTIQRTQQEDSAVYLCASSLERGQPQHFGDGTRLSIL.

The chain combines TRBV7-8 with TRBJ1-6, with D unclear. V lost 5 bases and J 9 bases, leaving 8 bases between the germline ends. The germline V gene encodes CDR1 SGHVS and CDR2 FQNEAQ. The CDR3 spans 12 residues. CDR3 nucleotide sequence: TGTGCCAGCAGCCCCGTCGGTTCACCCCTCCACTTT. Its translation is CASSPVGSPLHF.

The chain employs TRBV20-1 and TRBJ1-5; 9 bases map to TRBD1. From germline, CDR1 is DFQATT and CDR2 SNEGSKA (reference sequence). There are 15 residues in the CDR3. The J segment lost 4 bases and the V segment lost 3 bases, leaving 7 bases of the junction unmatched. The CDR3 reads CSASLQGAWNQPQHF. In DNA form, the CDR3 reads TGCAGTGCTAGTCTACAGGGGGCTTGGAATCAGCCCCAGCATTTT.

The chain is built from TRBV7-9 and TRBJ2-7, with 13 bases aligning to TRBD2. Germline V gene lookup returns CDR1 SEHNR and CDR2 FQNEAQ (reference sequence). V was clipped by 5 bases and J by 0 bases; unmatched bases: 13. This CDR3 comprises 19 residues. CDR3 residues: CASSPPMGLAGLYSYEQYF. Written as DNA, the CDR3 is TGTGCCAGCAGCCCCCCCATGGGACTAGCGGGACTGTACTCCTACGAGCAGTACTTC.